The 27 T cell receptor beta chains below were found in one sample sequenced in a study of cytomegalovirus exposure and HLA in healthy donors. Primers: 60 Vbeta forward and 13 Jbeta reverse. Method: immunoSEQ multiplex PCR; TCRdb's copy keeps in-frame clones and lacks some. The sample shows around 78,000 clones, under 70% of them seen only once. Material for sequencing was PBMCs. The receptors were sampled from a young man in good health and CMV-seropositive.

CDR3 protein: CSGQASGNTIYF. The CDR3, as DNA: TGCAGCGGACAAGCCTCTGGAAACACCATATATTTT. V usage is TRBV29-1 and J usage is TRBJ1-3; the D is unclear. CDR3 length equals 12 residues. From germline, CDR1 is SQVTM and CDR2 ANQGSEA. V was pared by 7 bases and J by 0 bases, with 7 bases between.

In its sample, this clone was seen a few times. The rearrangement uses TRBV30 and TRBJ2-5; 7 bases are a match to TRBD2. The CDR3 is 14 amino acids. Germline CDR1 and CDR2: GTSNPN and SVGIG (reference sequence). Trimming removed 5 bases from V and 1 base from J; junction bases left unmatched: 7. The CDR3, as DNA: TGTGCCTGGGAGAGGGAGGGCGGCCAAGAGACCCAGTACTTC. It yields the protein CAWEREGGQETQYF.

The chain joins TRBV11-2 to TRBJ1-5, with 9 bases lining up with TRBD1. From germline, CDR1 is SGHAT and CDR2 FQNNGV. V dropped 4 bases and J dropped 2; count of bases not matched to a gene: 3. The CDR3 covers 15 residues. CDR3 loop: CASSSQGAGNQPQHF. CDR3 coding DNA: TGTGCCAGCAGCTCACAGGGGGCTGGCAATCAGCCCCAGCATTTT. Combining the CDR3 with reference TRBV11-2 and TRBJ1-5 gives the whole variable domain EAGVAQSPRYKIIEKRQSVAFWCNPISGHATLYWYQQILGQGPKLLIQFQNNGVVDDSQLPKDRFSAERLKGVDSTLKIQPAKLEDSAVYLCASSSQGAGNQPQHFGDGTRLSIL.

V usage is TRBV12-2 and J usage is TRBJ2-7; TRBD1, as called in the table, went unchecked against the DNA. TRBV12-2 counts as a pseudogene. This CDR3 comprises 13 residues. This CDR3 is CASPPGVEYEQYF. The CDR3, as DNA: TGTGCAAGTCCCCCAGGGGTGGAGTACGAGCAGTACTTC.

The chain has TRBV30 and TRBJ1-6; 9 nucleotides agree with TRBD1. The CDR3 contains 17 residues. Looked up from germline, CDR1 is GTSNPN and CDR2 is SVGIG (reference sequence). V lost 3 bases and J lost 7; bases outside the gene matches: 13. CDR3 sequence: CAWSPLGTGIRNSPLHF. CDR3 DNA: TGTGCCTGGAGCCCACTCGGGACAGGGATCCGCAATTCACCCCTCCACTTT. The full variable domain, rest sourced from reference TRBV30 and TRBJ1-6, is SQTIHQWPATLVQPVGSPLSLECTVEGTSNPNLYWYRQAAGRGLQLLFYSVGIGQISSEVPQNLSASRPQDRQFILSSKKLLLSDSGFYLCAWSPLGTGIRNSPLHFGNGTRLTVT.

V is TRBV4-2 and J is TRBJ1-2; D is undetermined. Germline values: CDR1 LGHNA, CDR2 YNFKEQ. The CDR3 totals 15 residues. Trimming shortened V by 0 bases and J by 0 bases, and 8 bases separated the two germline ends. Written as DNA, the CDR3 is TGTGCCAGCAGCCAAGAGGGGAGAGCTAACTATGGCTACACCTTC. This translates into CASSQEGRANYGYTF.

This clone was seen just once. V usage is TRBV7-2 and J usage is TRBJ1-2; 8 bases fit TRBD1. Trimming took 6 bases from V and 8 from J; bases not matched to a gene: 5. This CDR3 is built from 12 residues. Germline V gene sequence: CDR1 SGHTA, CDR2 FQGNSA. CDR3 sequence: CASSDRGWGYTF. In DNA form, the CDR3 reads TGTGCCAGCAGTGACAGGGGCTGGGGCTACACCTTC.

This clone has only a few counts. The rearrangement uses TRBV7-9 and TRBJ2-5, with D possibly being TRBD1 (6 bases). The CDR3 covers 14 residues. Germline V gives CDR1 SEHNR, CDR2 FQNEAQ (reference sequence). V was clipped by 2 bases and J by 5 bases, with 12 bases between them. The CDR3 sequence is CASSLQGHWETQYF. The CDR3 DNA is TGTGCCAGCAGCTTACAGGGGCATTGGGAGACCCAGTACTTC.

The chain couples TRBV11-2 to TRBJ1-5; no clear D gene. Trimming cost V 1 base and J 5 bases, with 6 bases left between them. This CDR3 spans 13 amino acids. Germline CDR1 and CDR2: SGHAT and FQNNGV. The CDR3 sequence: CASSLGVDQPQHF. CDR3 DNA: TGTGCCAGCAGCTTAGGTGTCGATCAGCCCCAGCATTTT. The entire variable domain, with the rest obtained from reference TRBV11-2 and TRBJ1-5, is as follows: EAGVAQSPRYKIIEKRQSVAFWCNPISGHATLYWYQQILGQGPKLLIQFQNNGVVDDSQLPKDRFSAERLKGVDSTLKIQPAKLEDSAVYLCASSLGVDQPQHFGDGTRLSIL.

The V gene is TRBV5-1, the J gene TRBJ1-1, with 8 bases matching TRBD1. J gave up 4 bases and V 2 bases, and 7 bases lay outside the gene matches. This CDR3 is built from 15 residues. Per the germline V gene, CDR1 is SGHRS and CDR2 is YFSETQ. Written as DNA, the CDR3 is TGCGCCAGCAGCTTTATACAGGGGGAAGGCACTGAAGCTTTCTTT. Amino acid sequence: CASSFIQGEGTEAFF.

This rearrangement joins TRBV5-1 to TRBJ2-1; 9 nucleotides line up with TRBD1. Germline values: CDR1 SGHRS, CDR2 YFSETQ. With V trimmed by 4 bases and J by 6 bases, 5 bases remained unmatched. The CDR3 consists of 14 residues. The CDR3 sequence is CASSLGQGSNEQFF. The CDR3 bases are TGCGCCAGCAGCCTGGGACAGGGAAGCAATGAGCAGTTCTTC.

This rearrangement joins TRBV25-1 to TRBJ2-5; 9 bases are a match to TRBD2. With 3 bases clipped from V and 1 base from J, the junction kept 6 bases outside the gene matches. Germline V gives CDR1 MGHDK, CDR2 SYGVNS. The CDR3 is made up of 16 amino acids. CDR3 nucleotide sequence: TGTGCCAGCAGTGAGTCACCGACTAGCGGCCAAGAGACCCAGTACTTC. It specifies CASSESPTSGQETQYF.

This clone showed up just a few times. The chain carries TRBV6-4 and TRBJ2-3; weak D call: TRBD2 (6 bases). The length of the CDR3 is 16 residues. Germline V lookup: CDR1 MRHNA, CDR2 SNTAGT. The V end was cut by 6 bases, the J end by 1 base, with 17 bases between. CDR3 nucleotide sequence: TGTGCCAGCAGCGATCCGGGGGACTCCGGCACAGATACGCAGTATTTT. Translation: CASSDPGDSGTDTQYF.

In this sample, this clone turned up a few times. V usage is TRBV6-4 and J usage is TRBJ2-2, with 11 bases aligning to TRBD2. This CDR3 spans 16 amino acids. The germline CDR1 and CDR2 sequences are MRHNA and SNTAGT. Trimming cost V 3 bases and J 4 bases; bases outside gene matches: 4. CDR3 residues: CASSDGTSGGTGELFF. For the CDR3, the DNA is TGTGCCAGCAGTGATGGAACTAGCGGGGGCACCGGGGAGCTGTTTTTT.

This clone turned up a few times. In nucleotides, the CDR3 is TGTGCCAGCCGGATTATCGACAGCCTCTCCTACGAGCAGTACTTC. Amino acid sequence: CASRIIDSLSYEQYF. V usage is TRBV19 and J usage is TRBJ2-7; D is perhaps TRBD1 (5 bases). This CDR3 region has 15 residues. With 9 bases removed from V and 0 bases from J, the gap between germline ends came to 18 bases. Per germline, CDR1 LNHDA and CDR2 SQIVND (reference sequence). The whole variable domain, remainder taken from reference TRBV19 and TRBJ2-7, is DGGITQSPKYLFRKEGQNVTLSCEQNLNHDAMYWYRQDPGQGLRLIYYSQIVNDFQKGDIAEGYSVSREKKESFPLTVTSAQKNPTAFYLCASRIIDSLSYEQYFGPGTRLTVT.

V and J are TRBV28 and TRBJ2-3; D perhaps matches TRBD2 (6 bases). From germline, CDR1 is MDHEN and CDR2 SYDVKM. V lost 3 bases and J lost 3, with 7 bases in between. This CDR3 spans 13 amino acids. CDR3 nucleotides: TGTGCCAGCAGTTTGGAGGGTACAGATACGCAGTATTTT. It encodes CASSLEGTDTQYF.

The J gene is TRBJ2-5, the V gene TRBV9, with TRBD2 matching over 10 bases. V trimming: 3 bases; J trimming: 5 bases; junction bases outside the gene matches: 10. The germline V gene encodes CDR1 SGDLS and CDR2 YYNGEE. This CDR3 comprises 16 residues. In DNA, the CDR3 is TGTGCCAGCAGCGGGCGGGCTAGCGGGAGCCGTGAGACCCAGTACTTC. Protein: CASSGRASGSRETQYF.

This chain joins TRBV7-9 and TRBJ2-7; 8 bases align to TRBD2. The germline CDR1 and CDR2 sequences are SEHNR and FQNEAQ (reference sequence). The CDR3 has 15 residues. The V segment lost 1 base and the J segment 3 bases; nucleotides outside the gene matches: 5. Here the CDR3 DNA reads TGTGCCAGCAGCTTAGATGCGGGAGGTGGCTACGAGCAGTACTTC. Encoded protein: CASSLDAGGGYEQYF.

This clone was detected only once. V gene TRBV9 combines with J gene TRBJ1-2; 9 bases line up with TRBD1. The germline V gene has CDR1 SGDLS and CDR2 YYNGEE. The CDR3 consists of 13 residues. V shed 7 bases and J 5 bases; nucleotides not matched to a gene: 6. CDR3 in DNA: TGTGCCAGCGGACCGGACAGGGGTTATGGCTACACCTTC. It yields the protein CASGPDRGYGYTF.

The chain joins TRBV9 to TRBJ2-3; 16 bases line up with TRBD2. The germline V gene has CDR1 SGDLS and CDR2 YYNGEE. J was trimmed by 4 bases and V by 3 bases; bases with no gene match: 8. The CDR3 totals 18 residues. CDR3 sequence (DNA): TGTGCCAGCAGCGGCCCGGGACTAGCGGGGGGGCCCGCAGATACGCAGTATTTT. This translates into CASSGPGLAGGPADTQYF.

The chain employs TRBV5-4 and TRBJ2-5; D possibly corresponds to TRBD2 (5 bases). The CDR3 has 15 amino acids. CDR1 is SGHNT and CDR2 is YYREEE in the germline V gene (reference sequence). V lost 4 bases to trimming and J lost 6 bases, with 19 bases between them. CDR3 in amino acids: CASSRDGLPSQTQYF. In DNA form, the CDR3 reads TGTGCCAGCAGCCGCGATGGACTCCCGTCCCAGACCCAGTACTTC.

This clone was recorded many times. V gene TRBV5-1 combines with J gene TRBJ2-5; 8 bases are shared with TRBD1. The CDR3 is made up of 15 amino acids. With 4 bases clipped from V and 2 bases from J, the junction kept 7 bases outside the gene matches. Germline V gives CDR1 SGHRS, CDR2 YFSETQ. CDR3 bases: TGCGCCAGCAGCAAGGACAGGGTGGGTCAAGAGACCCAGTACTTC. It is translated as CASSKDRVGQETQYF.

The chain employs TRBV6-6 and TRBJ2-1; possibly TRBD2 for D (6 bases). CDR3 length: 15 residues. Trimming took 4 bases from V and 0 from J, leaving 10 bases between them. CDR1 is MNHNY, CDR2 SVGAGI, per germline (reference sequence). The CDR3 region has the DNA TGTGCCAGCAGTTTAGCGGTGAGCTCCTACAATGAGCAGTTCTTC. This translates into CASSLAVSSYNEQFF.

The rearrangement joins TRBV6-4 to TRBJ2-3; 8 bases align to TRBD2. CDR3 length equals 15 residues. Germline V CDR1 and CDR2: MRHNA, SNTAGT. After removal of 0 bases from V and 3 bases from J, the junction contained 2 bases not matched to a gene. As DNA, the CDR3 is TGTGCCAGCAGTGACTCGTCTAGCGGGACAGATACGCAGTATTTT. Translation gives CASSDSSSGTDTQYF.

V usage is TRBV12-2 and J usage is TRBJ2-3; TRBD2, as called in the table, went unchecked against the DNA. TRBV12-2 represents a pseudogene. This CDR3 spans 16 amino acids. Here the CDR3 reads CASRSGTSGSTDTQYF. CDR3 bases: TGTGCAAGTCGCTCAGGGACTAGCGGAAGCACAGATACGCAGTATTTT.

The gene calls are TRBV5-4 and TRBJ1-2; 8 positions agree with TRBD1. CDR1 is SGHNT and CDR2 is YYREEE in the germline V gene (reference sequence). Germline trimming cut 4 bases from V and 4 bases from J; bases unmatched to any gene: 6. This CDR3 has 14 amino acids. The CDR3 bases are TGTGCCAGCAGCACGACAGGGGATGGCTATGGCTACACCTTC. It encodes CASSTTGDGYGYTF. The full variable domain, its missing parts supplied by reference TRBV5-4 and TRBJ1-2, is ETGVTQSPTHLIKTRGQQVTLRCSSQSGHNTVSWYQQALGQGPQFIFQYYREEENGRGNFPPRFSGLQFPNYSSELNVNALELDDSALYLCASSTTGDGYGYTFGSGTRLTVV.

This chain links TRBV19 with TRBJ2-1, with no clear D. This CDR3 contains 13 residues. CDR1 LNHDA and CDR2 SQIVND come from the germline V gene (reference sequence). Deletions cut 10 bases from V and 6 bases from J, with 16 bases between. Written as DNA, the CDR3 is TGTGCCACGGGTGGTAGTAGGTTCAATGAGCAGTTCTTC. Its translation is CATGGSRFNEQFF.